The rows below give T cell receptor beta chains drawn from one sample of a study of control samples from healthy donors and cancer patients. Sequencing was performed with immunoSEQ multiplex PCR; in TCRdb, only in-frame clones are kept and a portion is missing. The repertoire holds fewer than 200,000 clones, with around 90% as singletons. Material: blood. Receptor source: a woman aged 45-65 years in good health. Both conserved end residues are part of each CDR3.

length: 18; V: TRBV4-1; J: TRBJ2-1; CDR3: CASSQERTGASSYNEQFF
length: 13; V: TRBV5-5; J: TRBJ1-2; CDR3: CASSVDGNYGYTF
length: 13; V: TRBV2; J: TRBJ1-1; CDR3: CASQGGQTPEAFF
length: 14; V: TRBV9; J: TRBJ2-7; CDR3: CASSARNRGGEQYF
length: 13; V: TRBV30; J: TRBJ2-7; CDR3: CAWSGSVRGEQYF
length: 14; V: TRBV19; J: TRBJ2-3; CDR3: CASSIGQLEDTQYF
length: 12; V: TRBV30; J: TRBJ2-5; CDR3: CAWRGAERTQYF
length: 14; V: TRBV7-8; J: TRBJ1-6; CDR3: CASSTGTGSSPLHF
length: 12; V: TRBV7-2; J: TRBJ2-1; CDR3: CASSATINEQFF
length: 15; V: TRBV5-4; J: TRBJ2-7; CDR3: CASSLGLAVTYEQYF
length: 14; V: TRBV4-2; J: TRBJ1-5; CDR3: CASSQGPPNQPQHF
length: 17; V: TRBV5-4; J: TRBJ2-1; CDR3: CASSLSAGVSSYNEQFF
length: 15; V: TRBV7-8; J: TRBJ2-7; CDR3: CASSLGLAVSYEQYF
length: 14; V: TRBV10-1; J: TRBJ1-2; CDR3: CASSESRGPLGYTF
length: 17; V: TRBV13; J: TRBJ2-3; CDR3: CASSNYPGQGAPDTQYF
length: 15; V: TRBV9; J: TRBJ2-3; CDR3: CASSVGQRLTDTQYF
length: 16; V: TRBV10-3; J: TRBJ1-1; CDR3: CASTTPQGPMNTEAFF
length: 16; V: TRBV14; J: TRBJ2-6; CDR3: CASSHRRGRGPIVLTF
length: 15; V: TRBV5-4; J: TRBJ2-2; CDR3: CASSWTSGGTGELFF
length: 15; V: TRBV14; J: TRBJ1-3; CDR3: CASSHPRLSGNTIYF
length: 15; V: TRBV24-1; J: TRBJ2-7; CDR3: CATSDSSGRTYEQYF
length: 14; V: TRBV7-8; J: TRBJ1-4; CDR3: CASSRVPRLRKLFF
length: 14; V: TRBV4-2; J: TRBJ1-2; CDR3: CASSQELPGYGYTF
length: 15; V: TRBV6-1; J: TRBJ1-5; CDR3: CASSEVGTGNQPQHF
length: 13; V: TRBV6-4; J: TRBJ1-1; CDR3: CASSYTGGTEAFF
length: 12; V: TRBV29-1; J: TRBJ2-6; CDR3: CSVASGANVLTF
length: 13; V: TRBV5-1; J: TRBJ2-7; CDR3: CASMLAGSYEQYF
length: 14; V: TRBV7-9; J: TRBJ2-2; CDR3: CASHRDFDTGELFF
length: 15; V: TRBV6-2/TRBV6-3; J: TRBJ2-3; CDR3: CASSHGTGSTDTQYF
length: 15; V: TRBV28; J: TRBJ1-5; CDR3: CASSSITGHAQPQHF
length: 14; V: TRBV29-1; J: TRBJ1-2; CDR3: CSVDGEGKDYGYTF
length: 14; V: TRBV7-2; J: TRBJ2-3; CDR3: CASSLDRAVDTQYF
length: 13; V: TRBV5-6; J: TRBJ1-4; CDR3: CASSLDWDEKLFF
length: 14; V: TRBV5-6; J: TRBJ2-3; CDR3: CASSFAGATDTQYF
length: 13; V: TRBV11-3; J: TRBJ2-1; CDR3: CASSLGRDREQFF
length: 14; V: TRBV12-5; J: TRBJ1-5; CDR3: CASGLGGDRQPQHF
length: 13; V: TRBV2; J: TRBJ2-4; CDR3: CASSMVRQNIQYF
length: 12; V: TRBV18; J: TRBJ1-5; CDR3: CASSPPQGPQHF
length: 16; V: TRBV6-2/TRBV6-3; J: TRBJ1-1; CDR3: CASSYSRGGRVTEAFF
length: 17; V: TRBV2; J: TRBJ2-6; CDR3: CASSEFGTGHGANVLTF
length: 14; V: TRBV6-6; J: TRBJ1-1; CDR3: CASTRDRMNTEAFF
length: 13; V: TRBV6-4; J: TRBJ1-2; CDR3: CASSDLWGSGYTF
length: 13; V: TRBV7-2; J: TRBJ2-1; CDR3: CASSLPLYNEQFF
length: 11; V: TRBV6-5; J: TRBJ1-2; CDR3: CASSQGYGYTF
length: 11; V: TRBV5-1; J: TRBJ2-5; CDR3: CASSLVETQYF
length: 15; V: TRBV19; J: TRBJ1-2; CDR3: CASSRGTIRGVGYTF
length: 12; V: TRBV4-3; J: TRBJ1-2; CDR3: CASSPKGYGYTF
length: 14; V: TRBV13; J: TRBJ2-1; CDR3: CASSSGLANNEQFF
length: 16; V: TRBV4-1; J: TRBJ2-3; CDR3: CASSGPPDLGTDTQYF
length: 13; V: TRBV11-2; J: TRBJ1-2; CDR3: CASSSLSDRGYTF
length: 15; V: TRBV3-1/TRBV3-2; J: TRBJ2-3; CDR3: CASSQVAGGPDTQYF
length: 12; V: TRBV18; J: TRBJ2-4; CDR3: CASSPQRNIQYF
length: 14; V: TRBV28; J: TRBJ1-5; CDR3: CASTTPRVDQPQHF